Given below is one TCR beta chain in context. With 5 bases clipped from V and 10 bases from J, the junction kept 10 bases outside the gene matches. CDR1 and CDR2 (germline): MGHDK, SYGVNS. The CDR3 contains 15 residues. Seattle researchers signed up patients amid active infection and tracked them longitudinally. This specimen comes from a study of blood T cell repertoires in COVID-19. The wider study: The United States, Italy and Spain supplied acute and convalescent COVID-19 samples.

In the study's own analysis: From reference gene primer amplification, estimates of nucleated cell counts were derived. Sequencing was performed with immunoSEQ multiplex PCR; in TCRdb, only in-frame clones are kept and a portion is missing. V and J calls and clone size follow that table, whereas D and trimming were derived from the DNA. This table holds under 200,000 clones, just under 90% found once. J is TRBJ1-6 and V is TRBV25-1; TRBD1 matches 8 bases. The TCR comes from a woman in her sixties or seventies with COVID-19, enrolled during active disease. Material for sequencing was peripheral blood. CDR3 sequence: CASSNDGQGESPLHF. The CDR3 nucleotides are TGTGCCAGCAGTAATGATGGACAGGGAGAATCACCCCTCCACTTT.